The entry that follows covers one T cell receptor (beta chain) sequence. Its antigen is not identified. This CDR3 has 11 residues. V was pared by 6 bases and J by 5 bases, with 7 bases between. Germline assignment: CDR1 LNHDA and CDR2 SQIVND (reference sequence). The data originate from a study of cytomegalovirus exposure and HLA in healthy donors. Findings and caveats of the study: Many donors shared some public TCRs, even though most TCR sequences were rare. Accurate HLA-A and HLA-B prediction from TCR beta sequences was reported for most subjects. V- and J-gene trimming of TCR beta was linked (in a later analysis) to a missense DCLRE1C variant.

PCR used 60 Vbeta primers and 13 Jbeta primers. Sequencing used immunoSEQ multiplex PCR; TCRdb keeps in-frame clones, though not all of them. The sample holds under 150,000 clones. The sequence was obtained from a man between 35 and 55 years old in good health and CMV-seronegative. The chain employs TRBV19 and TRBJ1-1; D unclear. Sequencing was carried out using PBMCs. CDR3 sequence: CASSFYTEAFF. Written as DNA, the CDR3 is TGTGCCAGTAGCTTCTATACTGAAGCTTTCTTT.